The clone carrying this TCR beta chain was counted ten times or more. Its antigen is currently unknown. The data are from a study of metastatic and nonmetastatic thyroid tumors. Findings of the study overall: Relative to benign nodules, malignant thyroid tumors were reportedly characterized by significantly elevated TCR beta diversity in blood and tumor.

In the authors' methods: Across clinicopathological groups, CDR3 differences served as the basis for building a distant-metastasis classifier for papillary thyroid cancer. TCRdb reprocessed the PCR reads via MiXCR. What appears here as the V and J calls and clone size reflects TCRdb's work, not the paper's. The sample includes under 45,000 clones, less than 20% seen only once; the top ten take about 9.9%. Patients were all untreated before their thyroid surgery. Specimen: tumor tissue. The receptor was isolated from a female donor with papillary thyroid cancer or a benign thyroid nodule (not recorded which). Some clones in this sample may be carry-over from other donors' samples.

DNA of the CDR3: TGCAGTGCTAGAGATTGGGGGGAGGCTGAAGCTTTCTTT. It specifies CSARDWGEAEAFF. The chain uses TRBV20-1 and TRBJ1-1, with a tentative D call TRBD1 (5 bases). CDR1 and CDR2 (germline): DFQATT, SNEGSKA (reference sequence). Between the trimmed V and J ends, which lost 0 bases and 6 bases, there was a span of 11 bases. The CDR3 is 13 amino acids.